A single sample is the source of the 15 T cell receptor beta chains below, sequenced in a study of T cells in Graves' hyperthyroidism and ophthalmopathy. RNA transcripts were the template for amplifying TCR beta CDR3 regions. A first-round RT-PCR of the TCR CDR3 used the HTBI primer set. A single record per CDR3 protein comes from TCRdb applying MiXCR to the multiplex PCR reads. The sample lists hundreds of thousands of distinct CDR3 sequences, 38% occurring once. The sample consisted of blood. The origin of the receptors is a man between 18 and 29 years old with Graves' hyperthyroidism.

V gene TRBV20-1 combines with J gene TRBJ1-4; 9 bases agree with TRBD1. This CDR3 is built from 14 residues. V lost 4 bases and J lost 7; bases outside the gene matches: 7. Germline CDR1 DFQATT, CDR2 SNEGSKA (reference sequence). For the CDR3, the DNA is TGCAGTGCTATACTACAGGGGGCTGTTGAAAAACTGTTTTTT. Amino acids: CSAILQGAVEKLFF.

The chain combines TRBV25-1 with TRBJ1-2, with D possibly TRBD1 on 5 matching bases. Germline CDR1 and CDR2: MGHDK and SYGVNS. The V end was cut by 8 bases, the J end by 8 bases, with 12 bases between. The CDR3 runs to 11 residues. CDR3 region: CASQDTHGYTF. For the CDR3, the DNA is TGTGCCAGCCAGGACACCCACGGCTACACCTTC.

This clonotype has just a few counts. The CDR3 DNA reads TGCAGTGCTTCCTCGACTAGCGGGGAGTACTTC. It specifies CSASSTSGEYF. This chain connects TRBV20-1 to TRBJ2-7, with 11 positions matching TRBD2. The CDR3 length is 11 residues. The germline V gene encodes CDR1 DFQATT and CDR2 SNEGSKA (reference sequence). Trimming at V came to 5 bases and at J to 11 bases, leaving 5 bases not matched to a gene.

The chain recombines TRBV20-1 with TRBJ2-7; D is perhaps TRBD2 (5 bases). The V and J ends lost 4 bases and 7 bases respectively, with 20 bases between them. The CDR3 covers 14 residues. Germline lookup yields CDR1 DFQATT and CDR2 SNEGSKA (reference sequence). CDR3 region: CSANPLAAKYEQYF. In DNA form, the CDR3 reads TGCAGTGCTAACCCTCTAGCAGCGAAGTATGAGCAGTACTTC.

This clonotype occurred a few times. The chain couples TRBV11-1 to TRBJ2-2; 10 nucleotides align to TRBD2. The V gene's germline CDR1 is SGHAT and CDR2 FQDESV (reference sequence). The CDR3 length is 16 residues. Losses at the gene ends were 3 bases for V and 2 bases for J; bases not matched to a gene: 3. CDR3: CASSFSGRLNTGELFF. In DNA form, the CDR3 reads TGTGCCAGCAGCTTTAGCGGGAGGCTAAACACCGGGGAGCTGTTTTTT.

This clonotype was counted a few times. This chain uses TRBV13 with TRBJ1-1; 7 bases align to TRBD1. Trimming took 5 bases from V and 8 from J; bases not matched to a gene: 8. CDR3 length: 13 amino acids. Germline CDR1 and CDR2: PRHDT and FYEKMQ (reference sequence). The CDR3: CASSKNRGREAFF. CDR3 bases: TGTGCCAGCAGCAAAAACAGGGGAAGGGAAGCTTTCTTT.

This clonotype has a handful of counts. The V gene is TRBV11-2, the J gene TRBJ1-4; D may be TRBD1 (6 bases). CDR1 is SGHAT, CDR2 FQNNGV, per germline. V lost 5 bases, J lost 0 bases, and 10 bases lay in between. This CDR3 has 15 amino acids. DNA of the CDR3: TGTGCCAGCAGCGGACAGCAGACAACTAATGAAAAACTGTTTTTT. It specifies CASSGQQTTNEKLFF.

This clonotype was seen many times. The chain links TRBV24-1 to TRBJ1-1; possibly TRBD1 for D (5 bases). The CDR3 runs to 14 residues. The V gene lost 3 bases and the J gene lost 6 bases, with 13 bases spanning the gap. Germline-derived CDR1 and CDR2 are KGHDR and SFDVKD. CDR3 nucleotide sequence: TGTGCCACCAGTGATCCCCGCTGGGGGTCTGAAGCTTTCTTT. Its translation: CATSDPRWGSEAFF.

This chain connects TRBV12-3 or TRBV12-4 to TRBJ1-5; no firm D call. Trimming stripped 5 bases from V and 2 bases from J, with 7 bases between. There are 13 residues in the CDR3. The CDR3 DNA is TGTGCCAGCAGTCCCCAGCGCAATCAGCCCCAGCATTTT. Amino acids: CASSPQRNQPQHF.

At least ten counts were recorded for this clonotype. The CDR3 reads CASSRGGGEKLFF. The CDR3 region has the DNA TGTGCCAGTAGTAGGGGTGGAGGTGAAAAACTGTTTTTT. The V gene is TRBV14, the J gene TRBJ1-4; TRBD1 is a possible D gene (5 bases). Trimming left V 9 bases short and J 7 bases short, with 15 bases between. CDR3 length equals 13 residues. CDR1 and CDR2 from the germline V gene are SGHDN and FVKESK. The full variable domain, rest sourced from reference TRBV14 and TRBJ1-4, is EAGVTQFPSHSVIEKGQTVTLRCDPISGHDNLYWYRRVMGKEIKFLLHFVKESKQDESGMPNNRFLAERTGGTYSTLKVQPAELEDSGVYFCASSRGGGEKLFFGSGTQLSVL.

The CDR3 DNA reads TGTGCTAGTGCCCCCGGGATACTGGCCTATGGCTACACCTTC. Translation: CASAPGILAYGYTF. The chain uses TRBV12-5 and TRBJ1-2; D unclear. Germline V gene sequence: CDR1 LGHNT, CDR2 FRNRAP. V was clipped by 7 bases and J by 4 bases, with 16 bases between them. The CDR3 totals 14 residues.

This clonotype was counted at least ten times. The gene calls are TRBV19 and TRBJ2-7; D is perhaps TRBD2 (6 bases). Germline V lookup: CDR1 LNHDA, CDR2 SQIVND (reference sequence). The V end was cut by 8 bases, the J end by 6 bases, with 11 bases between. The CDR3 consists of 11 residues. This chain's CDR3 is CASFGGREQYF. The CDR3 DNA is TGTGCCAGTTTCGGGGGACGCGAGCAGTACTTC.

J is TRBJ1-2 and V is TRBV19, with a weak D call TRBD1 (5 bases). Trimming left V 1 base short and J 4 bases short, with 13 bases between. This CDR3 has 15 amino acids. Germline V CDR1 and CDR2: LNHDA, SQIVND (reference sequence). CDR3 sequence (DNA): TGTGCCAGTAGTATAGTGGCGGGACTGGGCTATGGCTACACCTTC. This encodes CASSIVAGLGYGYTF.

The table lists this clonotype with many counts. One end of the junction varies from germline; a read error may be responsible. The V call is TRBV7-9, the J call TRBJ2-7; D could derive from TRBD1 or TRBD2 (5 bases each). This CDR3 spans 12 amino acids. Germline V gene sequence: CDR1 SEHNR, CDR2 FQNEAQ (reference sequence). CDR3 loop: CASSLGRDEQYF. For the CDR3, the DNA is TGTGCCAGCAGCCTCGGCAGGGACGAGCAGTACTTT. Looking up the rest from reference TRBV7-9 and TRBJ2-7 gives the full variable domain: DTGVSQNPRHKITKRGQNVTFRCDPISEHNRLYWYRQTLGQGPEFLTYFQNEAQLEKSRLLSDRFSAERPKGSFSTLEIQRTEQGDSAMYLCASSLGRDEQYFGPGTRLTVT.

The V and J genes are TRBV29-1 and TRBJ1-5; 9 bases are a match to TRBD1. The CDR3 is made up of 14 amino acids. V shed 0 bases, J shed 11 bases, and the junction held 8 bases outside the gene matches. Germline CDR1 reads SQVTM; CDR2 reads ANQGSEA. CDR3 amino acids: CSVEEDRGWETQHF. Here the CDR3 DNA reads TGCAGCGTTGAAGAGGACAGGGGATGGGAGACCCAGCATTTT.